This entry lists 5 T cell receptor beta chains sequenced from one sample in a study of cytomegalovirus exposure and HLA in healthy donors. PCR employed 60 Vbeta and 13 Jbeta primers. The method was immunoSEQ multiplex PCR; TCRdb's version includes in-frame clones alone and lacks a portion of them. The table lists 70,000 to 95,000 clones, more than 75% of them singletons, with around 2% in the top ten. Specimen: PBMCs. Every receptor here comes from a man between 18 and 29 years old in good health and CMV-seronegative.

The chain couples TRBV6-5 to TRBJ2-3; D remains unclear. Germline V gene data show CDR1 as MNHEY and CDR2 as SVGAGI. The V and J ends lost 5 bases and 6 bases respectively, with 12 bases between them. The CDR3 contains 13 residues. CDR3 sequence: CASSPAFRDTQYF. In nucleotides, the CDR3 is TGTGCCAGCAGTCCCGCGTTCCGGGATACGCAGTATTTT.

The chain's CDR3 is CASSQDNSGGPGEQFF. The CDR3 bases are TGTGCCAGCAGCCAAGATAATAGCGGGGGCCCCGGGGAGCAGTTCTTC. The chain employs TRBV4-2 and TRBJ2-1; TRBD2 agrees at 9 bases. V lost 0 bases to trimming and J lost 10 bases; unmatched junction nucleotides: 10. The CDR3 consists of 16 residues. From germline, CDR1 is LGHNA and CDR2 YNFKEQ.

The V gene is TRBV5-1, the J gene TRBJ2-5, with 8 bases that match TRBD1. The CDR3 has 16 residues. With 2 bases clipped from V and 4 bases from J, the junction kept 10 bases outside the gene matches. Germline V CDR1 and CDR2: SGHRS, YFSETQ. CDR3 bases: TGCGCCAGCAGCTTAGCGAGACAGGGGACCAGAGAGACCCAGTACTTC. Its protein is CASSLARQGTRETQYF. The full variable domain, with the rest looked up from reference TRBV5-1 and TRBJ2-5, is KAGVTQTPRYLIKTRGQQVTLSCSPISGHRSVSWYQQTPGQGLQFLFEYFSETQRNKGNFPGRFSGRQFSNSRSEMNVSTLELGDSALYLCASSLARQGTRETQYFGPGTRLLVL.

The chain combines TRBV5-1 with TRBJ1-1; the D is unclear. The CDR3 spans 15 residues. With 2 bases removed from V and 0 bases from J, the gap between germline ends came to 11 bases. CDR1 is SGHRS and CDR2 is YFSETQ in the germline V gene. The CDR3 spells CASSFSLQVNTEAFF. The CDR3 DNA reads as TGCGCCAGCAGCTTTTCACTGCAGGTGAACACTGAAGCTTTCTTT.

The chain has TRBV29-1 and TRBJ2-5; D is possibly TRBD1 (7 bases). Germline lookup yields CDR1 SQVTM and CDR2 ANQGSEA. The CDR3 is 13 residues long. Between the trimmed V and J ends, which lost 6 bases and 2 bases, there was a span of 13 bases. The CDR3 nucleotides are TGCAGCGTAGCAGGGGGGACGCAAGAGACCCAGTACTTC. This encodes CSVAGGTQETQYF. Filled out from reference TRBV29-1 and TRBJ2-5, the complete variable domain reads SAVISQKPSRDICQRGTSLTIQCQVDSQVTMMFWYRQQPGQSLTLIATANQGSEATYESGFVIDKFPISRPNLTFSTLTVSNMSPEDSSIYLCSVAGGTQETQYFGPGTRLLVL.